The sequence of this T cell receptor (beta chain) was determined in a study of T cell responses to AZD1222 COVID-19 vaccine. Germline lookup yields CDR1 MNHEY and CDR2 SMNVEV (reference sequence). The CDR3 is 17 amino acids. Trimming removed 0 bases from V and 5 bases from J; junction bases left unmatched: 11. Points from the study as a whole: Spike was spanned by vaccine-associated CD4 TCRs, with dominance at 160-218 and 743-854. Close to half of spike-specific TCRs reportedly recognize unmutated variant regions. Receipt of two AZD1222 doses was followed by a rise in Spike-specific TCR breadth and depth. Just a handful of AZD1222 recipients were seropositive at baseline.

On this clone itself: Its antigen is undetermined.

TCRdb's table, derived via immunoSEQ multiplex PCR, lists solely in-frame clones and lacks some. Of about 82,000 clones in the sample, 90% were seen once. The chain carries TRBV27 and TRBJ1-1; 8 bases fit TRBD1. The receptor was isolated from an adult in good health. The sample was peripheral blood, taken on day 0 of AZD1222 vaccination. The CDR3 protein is CASSLSIGGRGPTEAFF. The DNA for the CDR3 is TGTGCCAGCAGTTTATCGATTGGTGGCAGGGGGCCGACTGAAGCTTTCTTT.